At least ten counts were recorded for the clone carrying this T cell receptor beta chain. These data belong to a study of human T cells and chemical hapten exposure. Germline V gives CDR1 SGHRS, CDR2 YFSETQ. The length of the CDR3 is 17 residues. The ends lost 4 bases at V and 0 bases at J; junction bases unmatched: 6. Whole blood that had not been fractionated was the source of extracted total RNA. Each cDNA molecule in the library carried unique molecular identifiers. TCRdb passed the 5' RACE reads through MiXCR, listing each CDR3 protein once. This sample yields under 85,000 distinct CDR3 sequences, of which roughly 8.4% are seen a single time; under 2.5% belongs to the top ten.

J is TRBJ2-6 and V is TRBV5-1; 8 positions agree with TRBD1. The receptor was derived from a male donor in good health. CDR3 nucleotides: TGCGCCAGCAGCGCGGGACAGGATAGCTCTGGGGCCAACGTCCTGACTTTC. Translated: CASSAGQDSSGANVLTF.